These 3 T cell receptor beta chains share one sample of origin, sequenced in a study of blood T cell repertoires in COVID-19. Assay used: immunoSEQ multiplex PCR; TCRdb lists only in-frame clones, some missing. This repertoire shows tens of thousands of clones, 88% found once; its top ten account for around 1.2%. What was sequenced was peripheral blood. These receptors all stem from a woman aged 55 to 70 with acute or convalescent COVID-19.

V usage is TRBV5-1 and J usage is TRBJ2-3; 7 positions match TRBD2. V lost 4 bases, J lost 5 bases, and 7 bases stayed unmatched. The CDR3 runs to 14 residues. Germline values: CDR1 SGHRS, CDR2 YFSETQ. This CDR3 is CASSRGRAGDTQYF. DNA of the CDR3: TGCGCCAGCAGCCGGGGGAGGGCCGGAGATACGCAGTATTTT.

The chain recombines TRBV6-2 or TRBV6-3 with TRBJ1-5; no definite D call. The germline V and J ends were trimmed by 4 bases and 0 bases, with 7 bases remaining between them. CDR1 is MNHEY and CDR2 is SVGEGT in the germline V gene. The CDR3 extends over 14 amino acids. DNA for the CDR3: TGTGCCAGCAGTTCGGGGTATAGCAATCAGCCCCAGCATTTT. It encodes CASSSGYSNQPQHF.

In its sample, this clone was seen once. This chain uses TRBV11-3 with TRBJ2-3, with D unclear. CDR3 length equals 12 residues. The V and J ends lost 8 bases and 4 bases respectively, with 10 bases between them. The germline V gene encodes CDR1 SGHNT and CDR2 YENEEA. The DNA for the CDR3 is TGTGCCAGCTCCCTAGTAGCAGATACGCAGTATTTT. It specifies CASSLVADTQYF.